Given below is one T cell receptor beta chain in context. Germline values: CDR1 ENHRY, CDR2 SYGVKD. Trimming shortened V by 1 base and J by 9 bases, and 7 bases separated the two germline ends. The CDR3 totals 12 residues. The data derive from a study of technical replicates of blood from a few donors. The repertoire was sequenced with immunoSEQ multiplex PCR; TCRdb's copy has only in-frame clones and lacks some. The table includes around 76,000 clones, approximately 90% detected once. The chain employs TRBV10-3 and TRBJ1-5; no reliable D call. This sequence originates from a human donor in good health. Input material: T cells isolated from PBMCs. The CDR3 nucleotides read TGTGCCATCAGTGAGTTGAGTGGGCCCCAGCATTTT. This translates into CAISELSGPQHF.